The rows below give T cell receptor beta chains drawn from one sample of a study of blood T cell repertoires in COVID-19. Some clones are missing from TCRdb's copy, which holds only in-frame ones; the method was immunoSEQ multiplex PCR. The data hold 45,000 to 60,000 clones, with around 90% observed a single time. Material for sequencing was peripheral blood. The receptors come from a man aged 45-65 years with acute or convalescent COVID-19. Both conserved end residues are part of each CDR3. D genes are given only for firm matches. Some rows mark clone size as missing; the rest say once, few, many or name a class of expanded clone.

abundance	d_gene	v_gene	j_gene	CDR3nt	CDR3aa
once	NA	TRBV9	TRBJ1-2	TGTGCCAGCAGCCGTACAGGGAGAGAGGACTATGGCTACACCTTC	CASSRTGREDYGYTF
NA	TRBD1	TRBV7-2	TRBJ1-1	TGTGCCAGCAGCTTAGCCCTCGGGAGGGGGCGAACTGAAGCTTTCTTT	CASSLALGRGRTEAFF
NA	NA	TRBV2	TRBJ1-6	TGTGCCAGCAGCCCTCGGTCTAGCTCCTATAATTCACCCCTCCACTTT	CASSPRSSSYNSPLHF
NA	TRBD1	TRBV28	TRBJ1-1	TGTGCCAGCAGGAGTTATCCGACTTGGACAGGGAGTAGTGCTGAAGCTTTCTTT	CASRSYPTWTGSSAEAFF
NA	TRBD1	TRBV28	TRBJ2-2	TGTGCCAGCAGAGACACCGGGACAGGGATCCTCCCCGGGGAGCTGTTTTTT	CASRDTGTGILPGELFF
NA	NA	TRBV4-2	TRBJ1-1	TGTGCCAGCAGCCAAGCGGTCTATACTGAAGCTTTCTTT	CASSQAVYTEAFF
NA	TRBD1	TRBV30	TRBJ1-2	TGTGCCTGGGATCGGGGACAGGCCGTCTATGGCTACACCTTC	CAWDRGQAVYGYTF
NA	TRBD1	TRBV6-1	TRBJ1-5	TGTGCCAGCAGTGAACGACAGGGGGCCTGGAGCAATCAGCCCCAGCATTTT	CASSERQGAWSNQPQHF
NA	NA	TRBV13	TRBJ1-6	TGTGCCAGCAGCTTGGGTCAGGGCGGTGGTGGTTCACCCCTCCACTTT	CASSLGQGGGGSPLHF
NA	TRBD1	TRBV6-5	TRBJ1-2	TGTGCCAGCATCAGAACAGGGGCGAGGAATGGCTACACCTTC	CASIRTGARNGYTF
once	NA	TRBV11-2	TRBJ1-1	TGTGCCAGCAGCGCGGGACTCGCGGGGACTGAAGCTTTCTTT	CASSAGLAGTEAFF
NA	NA	TRBV5-5	TRBJ1-5	TGTGCCAGCAGCCAGGACAGCTATAGCAATCAGCCCCAGCATTTT	CASSQDSYSNQPQHF
NA	TRBD1	TRBV15	TRBJ2-5	TGTGCCACCAGCAGAGGGGGGACAGGGGGAGAGACCCAGTACTTC	CATSRGGTGGETQYF
few	NA	TRBV4-2	TRBJ2-1	TGTGCCAGCAGCCAAGATGCGGGGACCTACAATGAGCAGTTCTTC	CASSQDAGTYNEQFF
NA	NA	TRBV7-2	TRBJ2-7	TGTGCCAGCAGCTTACGGGGGTTACGCTACGAGCAGTACTTC	CASSLRGLRYEQYF
NA	NA	TRBV27	TRBJ1-5	NA	CASSSSMTYQPQHF
NA	NA	TRBV6-5	TRBJ1-2	TGTGCCAGCAGTTACGACAGATCTAACTATGGCTACACCTTC	CASSYDRSNYGYTF
NA	TRBD1	TRBV6-5	TRBJ1-2	TGTGCCAGCAGTTTCACAGGGGGCCGTGGTGGCTACACCTTC	CASSFTGGRGGYTF
NA	TRBD1	TRBV19	TRBJ1-5	TGTGCCAGCCGACTTGGACAGGGAAGAGGTCAGCCCCAGCATTTT	CASRLGQGRGQPQHF